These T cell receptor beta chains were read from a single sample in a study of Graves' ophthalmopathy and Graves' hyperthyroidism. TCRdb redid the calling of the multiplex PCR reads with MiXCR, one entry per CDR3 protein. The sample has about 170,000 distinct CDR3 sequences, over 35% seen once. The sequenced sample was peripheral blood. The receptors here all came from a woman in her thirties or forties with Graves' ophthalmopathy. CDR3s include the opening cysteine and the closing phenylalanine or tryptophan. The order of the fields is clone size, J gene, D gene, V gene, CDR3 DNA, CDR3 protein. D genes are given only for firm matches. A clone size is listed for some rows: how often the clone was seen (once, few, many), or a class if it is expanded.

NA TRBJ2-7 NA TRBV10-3 TGTGCCATCAGTGAGTCTCAAGCTGGGTTCTCCTACGAGCAGTACTTC CAISESQAGFSYEQYF
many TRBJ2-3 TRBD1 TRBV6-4 TGTGCCAGCAGCCCCGCCCGGTTACAGGGGGCAAGCACAGATACGCAGTATTTT CASSPARLQGASTDTQYF
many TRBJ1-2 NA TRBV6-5 TGTGCCAGCAGTTACCGCAGAGATTTTAACTATGGCTACACCTTC CASSYRRDFNYGYTF
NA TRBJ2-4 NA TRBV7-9 TGTGCCAGCAGCCAACTGCCACCGATTCAGTACTTC CASSQLPPIQYF
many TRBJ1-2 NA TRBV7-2 TGTGCCAGCAGCTTACGCTATGGCTACACCTTC CASSLRYGYTF
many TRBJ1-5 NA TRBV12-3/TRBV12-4 TGTGCCAGCAGTCCAAGGGAAAGCAACAATCAGCCCCAGCATTTT CASSPRESNNQPQHF
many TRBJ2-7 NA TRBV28 TGTGCCAGCAGTCAGGTCCGGGACCGCTACTACGAGCAGTACTTC CASSQVRDRYYEQYF
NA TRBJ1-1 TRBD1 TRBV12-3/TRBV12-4 TGTGCCAGCAGCTTAGTCTCCCAGGGGGGAGCTTTCTTT CASSLVSQGGAFF
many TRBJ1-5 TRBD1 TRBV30 TGTGCCTCTTCCGGGACAGGGACCAAGCCCCAGCATTTT CASSGTGTKPQHF
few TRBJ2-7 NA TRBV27 TGTGCCACCTCCCAGGGGTCCAACGAGCAGTACTTC CATSQGSNEQYF
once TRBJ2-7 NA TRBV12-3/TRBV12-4 TGTGCCAGCAGTTTATCGGACAGACTCTACGAGCAGTACTTC CASSLSDRLYEQYF
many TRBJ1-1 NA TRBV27 TGTGCCAGCAGTTTAATCCCCGGAGGGGGAGGGTTCGAAGCTTTCTTT CASSLIPGGGGFEAFF
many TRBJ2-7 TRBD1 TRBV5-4 TGTGCCAGCAGCCCAGGCCGCCCAGGGACAGGGGGCGAGCAGTACTTC CASSPGRPGTGGEQYF
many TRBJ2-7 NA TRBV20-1 TGCAGTGCTACGGCGAAGGCCACCTACGAGCAGTACTTC CSATAKATYEQYF
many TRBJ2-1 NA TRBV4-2 TGTGCCAGCAGAAACTATATCGGGGACTACAATGAGCAGTTCTTC CASRNYIGDYNEQFF
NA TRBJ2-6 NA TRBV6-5 TGTGCCAGCAGTTATCTCCGATCTGGGGCCAACGTCCTGACTTTC CASSYLRSGANVLTF
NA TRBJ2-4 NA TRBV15 TGTGCCACCAGCAGAGATCGGATAGCCAAAAACATTCAGTACTTC CATSRDRIAKNIQYF
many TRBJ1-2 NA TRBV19 TGTGCCAGTACGTCCAGGGCGTTGGGCTACACCTTC CASTSRALGYTF
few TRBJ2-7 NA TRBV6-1 TGTGCCAGCAGTGAAGTTGCCCAGAAACCCGAGCAGTACTTC CASSEVAQKPEQYF
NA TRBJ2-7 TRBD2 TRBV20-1 TGCAGTGCTAGAGATAGGCTAGCGGGAACAATCTACGAGCAGTACTTC CSARDRLAGTIYEQYF
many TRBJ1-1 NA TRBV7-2 TGTGCCAGCAGCCGTACGCACCTTCAGGGTTTTGCTTTCTTT CASSRTHLQGFAFF
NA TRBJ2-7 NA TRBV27 TGTGCCAGCAGTTTAAGCTGGCCCTACGAGCAGTACTTC CASSLSWPYEQYF
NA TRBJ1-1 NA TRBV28 TGTGCCAGCGTAATTATATCCAGACTGAACACTGAAGCTTTCTTT CASVIISRLNTEAFF
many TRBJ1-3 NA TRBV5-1 TGCGCCAGCAGCTTGGAGGCTGACGGAAACACCATATATTTT CASSLEADGNTIYF
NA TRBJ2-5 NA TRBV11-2 TGTGCCAGCAGCTTAGGGGGTAGGGGGGCACGCCAAGAGACCCAGTACTTC CASSLGGRGARQETQYF
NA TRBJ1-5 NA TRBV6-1 TGTGCCAGCAGTCCATGGACAGACTCAGTTCAGCCCCAGCATTTT CASSPWTDSVQPQHF
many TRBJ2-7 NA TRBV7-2 TGTGCCAGCAGCGCAACCGGGACACACGAGCAGTACTTC CASSATGTHEQYF
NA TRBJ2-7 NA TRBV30 TGTGCCTGGAGGCCAGGTCCTTTACGGGAGCAGTACTTC CAWRPGPLREQYF
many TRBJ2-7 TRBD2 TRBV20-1 TGCAGTGCTAGAGGCCCTAGCGGGAAGGGGCCCGAGCAGTACTTC CSARGPSGKGPEQYF
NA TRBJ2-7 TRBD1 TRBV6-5 TGTGCCAGCAGTTACATCGGACAGGTGCGCGAGCAGTACTTC CASSYIGQVREQYF
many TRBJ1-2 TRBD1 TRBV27 TGTGCCAGCAGCCCACAGGGGATGGGTGTCTATGGCTACACCTTC CASSPQGMGVYGYTF
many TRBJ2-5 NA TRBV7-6 TGTGCCAGCAGCTTAGCGCAGGGCCGGGAGACCCAGTACTTC CASSLAQGRETQYF
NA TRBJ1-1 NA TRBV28 TGTGCCAGCAGTATAGGACACAGGACCACTGAAGCTTTCTTT CASSIGHRTTEAFF
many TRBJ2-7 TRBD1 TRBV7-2 TGTGCCAGCAGCTTCGGGACAGGGGCATACGAGCAGTACTTC CASSFGTGAYEQYF
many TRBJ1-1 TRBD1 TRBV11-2 TGTGCCAGCAGCCTCCGGGACAGGCACCAAGGGACTGAAGCTTTCTTT CASSLRDRHQGTEAFF
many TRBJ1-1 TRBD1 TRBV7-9 TGTGCCAGCACCTGGACAGGGGGCGATACTGAAGCTTTCTTT CASTWTGGDTEAFF
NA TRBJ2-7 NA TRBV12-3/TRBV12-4 TGTGCCAGCAGTTTCCAGGACTCCTACGAGCAGTACTTC CASSFQDSYEQYF
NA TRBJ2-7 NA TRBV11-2 TGTGCCAGCAGCCGGGACACAGCCTACGAGCAGTACTTC CASSRDTAYEQYF
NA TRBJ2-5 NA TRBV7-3 TGTGCCAGCAGCCCCATGGGGGGGCCTCAAGAGACCCAGTACTTC CASSPMGGPQETQYF
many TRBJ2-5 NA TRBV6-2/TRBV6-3 TGTGCCAGCAGCCCGGTAGGAAAGCAAGAGACCCAGTACTTC CASSPVGKQETQYF
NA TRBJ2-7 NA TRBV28 TGTGCCAGCAGTTCTACGACGCGTGGGCAGTACTTC CASSSTTRGQYF
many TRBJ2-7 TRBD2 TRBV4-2 TGTGCCAGCAGCCAAGAGGTAACGGGACTACCCTACGAGCAGTACTTC CASSQEVTGLPYEQYF
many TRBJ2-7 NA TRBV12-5 TGTGCTAGTGGTTTGGTATACGAGCAGTACTTC CASGLVYEQYF
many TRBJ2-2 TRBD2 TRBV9 TGTGCCAGCAGCTTACCGGGACTAGCGGGGGCCGGGGAGCTGTTTTTT CASSLPGLAGAGELFF
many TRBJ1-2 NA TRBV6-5 TGTGCCAGCAGTCGTACAGGGTGGGGTGGCTACACCTTC CASSRTGWGGYTF
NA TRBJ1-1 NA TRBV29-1 TGCAGCGTTGGGGATCGTGAAGCTTTCTTT CSVGDREAFF
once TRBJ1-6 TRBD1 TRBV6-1 TGTGCTACCAACCCGGGACAGGGGGGGTATTCACCCCTCCACTTT CATNPGQGGYSPLHF
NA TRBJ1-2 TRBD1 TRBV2 TGTGCCAGCAGGGACAGGGAGGGCTATGGCTACACCTTC CASRDREGYGYTF
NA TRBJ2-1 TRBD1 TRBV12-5 TGTGCTAGTGGTCTTACAGGGGGGCCGGGGAATGAGCAGTTCTTC CASGLTGGPGNEQFF
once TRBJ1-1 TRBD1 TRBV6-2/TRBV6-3 TGTGCCACCCAGGCACAGGGGGCCCAAGAAGCTTTCTTT CATQAQGAQEAFF
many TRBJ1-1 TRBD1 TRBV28 TGTGCCAGCAGAAAAAGGAGGGGGCAGAACACTGAAGCTTTCTTT CASRKRRGQNTEAFF
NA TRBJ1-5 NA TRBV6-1 TGTGCCAGCAAAGGACAGACCAATCAGCCCCAGCATTTT CASKGQTNQPQHF
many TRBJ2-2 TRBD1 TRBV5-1 TGCGCCAGCGCCGGTAACAGGGGGCTGAACACCGGGGAGCTGTTTTTT CASAGNRGLNTGELFF
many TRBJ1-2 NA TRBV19 TGTGCCAGTAGTACGGGACCGATTTATGGCTACACCTTC CASSTGPIYGYTF
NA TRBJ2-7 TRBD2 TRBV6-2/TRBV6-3 TGTGCCAGCAGTTACCCAGGACTAGCGGGCTACGAGCAGTACTTC CASSYPGLAGYEQYF
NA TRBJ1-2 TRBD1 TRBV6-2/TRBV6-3 TGTGCCAGCAGTAACCGTACCGGGACAGGGACTTCTCGGAATGGCTACACCTTC CASSNRTGTGTSRNGYTF
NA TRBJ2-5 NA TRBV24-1 TGTGCCACCAGTGATTTTGAGGCGGGGCGCCAAGAGACCCAGTACTTC CATSDFEAGRQETQYF
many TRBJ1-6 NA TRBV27 TGTGCCAGCAGTTTTGGCAGGGGAGTTAATTCACCCCTCCACTTT CASSFGRGVNSPLHF
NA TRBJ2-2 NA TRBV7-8 TGTGCCAGCAGCCTGCTGGTGCGCACCGGGGAGCTGTTTTTT CASSLLVRTGELFF
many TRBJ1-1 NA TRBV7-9 TGTGCCAGCAGCCCTCCGCAGGGGCGGAACACTGAAGCTTTCTTT CASSPPQGRNTEAFF